Below are 14 T cell receptor beta chains sequenced from a single sample in a study of blood T cell repertoires in COVID-19. Sequenced by immunoSEQ multiplex PCR; TCRdb stores in-frame clones only, minus some. Here the sample spans over 200,000 clones, less than 90% being singletons. The sequenced sample was PBMCs or T cells enriched from blood (not recorded which). These receptors all come from a woman in her fifties or sixties in a cohort exposed to, infected with or recovered from COVID-19 (not recorded which).

V gene TRBV7-2 combines with J gene TRBJ2-3; D gene unclear. Trimming removed 2 bases at V and 5 bases at J, with 8 bases between. CDR3 length: 13 residues. Germline lookup yields CDR1 SGHTA and CDR2 FQGNSA. CDR3 sequence (DNA): TGTGCCAGCAGCTTAATACTCCTAGATACGCAGTATTTT. Protein: CASSLILLDTQYF. Filled out from reference TRBV7-2 and TRBJ2-3, the complete variable domain reads GAGVSQSPSNKVTEKGKDVELRCDPISGHTALYWYRQSLGQGLEFLIYFQGNSAPDKSGLPSDRFSAERTGGSVSTLTIQRTQQEDSAVYLCASSLILLDTQYFGPGTRLTVL.

V gene TRBV7-2 combines with J gene TRBJ1-2; 9 bases agree with TRBD1. After removal of 6 bases from V and 8 bases from J, the junction contained 7 bases not matched to a gene. The V gene's germline CDR1 is SGHTA and CDR2 FQGNSA. The CDR3 contains 13 residues. The CDR3 sequence: CASSYRDRVGYTF. The CDR3 DNA reads TGTGCCAGCAGTTACCGGGACAGGGTCGGCTACACCTTC.

As for this clone: Within the sample, other DNA sequences also encode this same CDR3. In DNA form, the CDR3 reads TGTGCCAGCAGCTTAGGTAGGGGAGGAACTGAAGCTTTCTTT. Its protein is CASSLGRGGTEAFF. The J gene is TRBJ1-1, the V gene TRBV7-2, with a possible D match to TRBD1 (5 bases). CDR3 length equals 14 residues. Trimming took off 1 base at V and 5 bases at J, with 11 bases between the two ends. The germline V gene encodes CDR1 SGHTA and CDR2 FQGNSA.

The chain uses TRBV5-6 and TRBJ1-1, with TRBD1 matching 9 bases. Germline-derived CDR1 and CDR2 are SGHDT and YYEEEE. This CDR3 region has 16 residues. V gave up 4 bases and J gave up 5 bases; unmatched junction bases: 12. The CDR3 sequence: CASSITPGQGRTEAFF. DNA for the CDR3: TGTGCCAGCAGCATCACCCCGGGACAGGGAAGAACTGAAGCTTTCTTT. The whole variable domain, remainder taken from reference TRBV5-6 and TRBJ1-1, is DAGVTQSPTHLIKTRGQQVTLRCSPKSGHDTVSWYQQALGQGPQFIFQYYEEEERQRGNFPDRFSGHQFPNYSSELNVNALLLGDSALYLCASSITPGQGRTEAFFGQGTRLTVV.

J is TRBJ1-5 and V is TRBV19; no clear D. V lost 7 bases to trimming and J lost 7 bases, with 14 bases between them. Germline CDR1 is LNHDA and CDR2 is SQIVND (reference sequence). The CDR3 has 13 amino acids. The CDR3 DNA reads TGTGCCAGTACTTGGGCAAGGAAACAGCCCCAGCATTTT. As protein: CASTWARKQPQHF.

V is TRBV6-5 and J is TRBJ2-7, with 11 bases that match TRBD1. Trimming at V came to 0 bases and at J to 5 bases, leaving 0 bases not matched to a gene. Germline CDR1 MNHEY, CDR2 SVGAGI. CDR3 length: 14 residues. The CDR3, as DNA: TGTGCCAGCAGTTACTCGGGACAGGGGGACGAGCAGTACTTC. Translating gives CASSYSGQGDEQYF.

The chain combines TRBV28 with TRBJ2-7; 9 bases map to TRBD1. Germline CDR1 reads MDHEN; CDR2 reads SYDVKM. The CDR3 runs to 15 residues. With V trimmed by 3 bases and J by 5 bases, 8 bases remained unmatched. DNA of the CDR3: TGTGCCAGCAGTTTGGGACAGGGCCTCGGGAACGAGCAGTACTTC. This encodes CASSLGQGLGNEQYF.

This chain uses TRBV7-2 with TRBJ2-7, with TRBD2 matching 7 bases. V shed 2 bases, J shed 5 bases, and the junction held 6 bases outside the gene matches. The CDR3 contains 14 residues. Germline V gene sequence: CDR1 SGHTA, CDR2 FQGNSA. The DNA of the CDR3 is TGTGCCAGCAGCTTATGGTCGGGGGGTGACGAGCAGTACTTC. Amino acids: CASSLWSGGDEQYF.

The chain has TRBV5-1 and TRBJ2-1, with 8 bases that match TRBD2. The CDR3 is 17 residues long. Looked up from germline, CDR1 is SGHRS and CDR2 is YFSETQ. With 6 bases clipped from V and 3 bases from J, the junction kept 14 bases outside the gene matches. DNA for the CDR3: TGCGCCAGCACCAATCGGGGCGGGGGGCTTAACTACAATGAGCAGTTCTTC. Amino acid sequence: CASTNRGGGLNYNEQFF.

Remarks on this clone: A read error may produce the germline difference seen at one junction end. The rearrangement links TRBV7-7 to TRBJ2-1, with 7 nucleotides matching TRBD2. Germline CDR1 is SSHAT and CDR2 is FNYEAQ (reference sequence). The CDR3 runs 14 residues. The CDR3 DNA reads TGTGCTAGCAGCTTGATGACTAGCTCTAATGAGCAGTTCTTC. Its translation: CASSLMTSSNEQFF.

In its sample, this clone was seen once. The V call is TRBV11-2, the J call TRBJ2-4; no reliable D call. CDR3 size: 15 residues. The germline CDR1 and CDR2 sequences are SGHAT and FQNNGV. V was pared by 7 bases and J by 0 bases, with 13 bases between. The CDR3 loop reads CASTEGRIAKNIQYF. The CDR3 coding sequence is TGTGCCAGCACCGAAGGCAGGATAGCCAAAAACATTCAGTACTTC.

The chain has TRBV29-1 and TRBJ1-5, with TRBD1 identical over 9 bases. Germline assignment: CDR1 SQVTM and CDR2 ANQGSEA. The V and J ends lost 4 bases and 5 bases, in that order; junction bases with no gene match: 3. The CDR3 has 13 residues. The CDR3 bases are TGCAGCGTTGCACAGGGGGCAGATCAGCCCCAGCATTTT. It encodes CSVAQGADQPQHF.

This chain uses TRBV4-2 with TRBJ2-7, with 9 bases aligning to TRBD2. Trimming removed 4 bases from V and 6 bases from J; junction bases left unmatched: 7. Germline V lookup: CDR1 LGHNA, CDR2 YNFKEQ. The CDR3 loop spans 14 amino acids. The CDR3 spells CASSPGLAPGEQYF. The CDR3 bases are TGTGCCAGCAGCCCGGGACTAGCTCCGGGCGAGCAGTACTTC.

The rearrangement uses TRBV4-2 and TRBJ1-2; D ambiguous. CDR3 length: 13 amino acids. The V gene's germline CDR1 is LGHNA and CDR2 YNFKEQ. V was cut by 3 bases and J by 4 bases, with 9 bases left in between. For the CDR3, the DNA is TGTGCCAGCAGCCAGGAGGTGGCCTATGGCTACACCTTC. Its translation: CASSQEVAYGYTF.